Following are 26 T cell receptor beta chains from one sample sequenced in a study of blood T cell repertoires in COVID-19. Clones were read by immunoSEQ multiplex PCR, and TCRdb kept only the in-frame ones, dropping some. The sample shows about 270,000 clones, around 88% of them seen only once. The specimen was peripheral blood. Every receptor here comes from a woman in her 70s with COVID-19, enrolled during active disease.

This sequence joins TRBV3-1 (or the pseudogene TRBV3-2) and TRBJ1-1; D possibly corresponds to TRBD1 (6 bases). V lost 6 bases, J lost 2 bases, and 10 bases lay in between. CDR3 length: 13 residues. Germline CDR1 LGHDT, CDR2 YNNKEL (reference sequence). Written as DNA, the CDR3 is TGTGCCAGCAGTCGGACAGTAAACACTGAAGCTTTCTTT. The encoded protein is CASSRTVNTEAFF.

The genes are TRBV27 and TRBJ2-1, with D maybe TRBD2 (6 bases). Germline CDR1 reads MNHEY; CDR2 reads SMNVEV (reference sequence). CDR3 length: 14 amino acids. V dropped 9 bases and J dropped 11 bases, with 23 bases sitting between them. CDR3 region: CASSSGGMGKQQFF. Here the CDR3 DNA reads TGTGCCAGTTCTTCCGGGGGAATGGGGAAGCAGCAGTTCTTC.

V usage is TRBV20-1 and J usage is TRBJ1-2; D uncertain. With 4 bases removed from V and 8 bases from J, the gap between germline ends came to 11 bases. The CDR3 totals 11 residues. The germline CDR1 and CDR2 sequences are DFQATT and SNEGSKA (reference sequence). The CDR3 sequence is CSAIATKGYTF. CDR3 DNA: TGCAGTGCTATAGCGACGAAAGGCTACACCTTC.

The chain has TRBV5-4 and TRBJ2-3, with 8 bases fitting TRBD1. Germline V gives CDR1 SGHNT, CDR2 YYREEE (reference sequence). Unmatched junction bases numbered 4, after V lost 4 bases and J lost 0 bases. The CDR3 is 15 amino acids. CDR3 region: CASSARDRSTDTQYF. In DNA, the CDR3 is TGTGCCAGCAGCGCCCGGGACAGGAGCACAGATACGCAGTATTTT. The variable domain in full, completed from reference TRBV5-4 and TRBJ2-3, reads ETGVTQSPTHLIKTRGQQVTLRCSSQSGHNTVSWYQQALGQGPQFIFQYYREEENGRGNFPPRFSGLQFPNYSSELNVNALELDDSALYLCASSARDRSTDTQYFGPGTRLTVL.

This clone was found many times. The chain couples TRBV29-1 to TRBJ1-5; no clear D. The CDR3 is 13 amino acids. The V gene's germline CDR1 is SQVTM and CDR2 ANQGSEA. V lost 4 bases, J lost 0 bases, and 7 bases lay in between. The CDR3 region is CSVAEDSNQPQHF. CDR3 sequence (DNA): TGCAGCGTTGCGGAGGATAGCAATCAGCCCCAGCATTTT.

This clone was found a few times. The chain is built from TRBV10-3 and TRBJ1-1, with D possibly matching TRBD1 (6 bases). Looked up from germline, CDR1 is ENHRY and CDR2 is SYGVKD. V was trimmed by 4 bases and J by 2 bases, leaving 11 bases between them. This CDR3 is built from 14 residues. The CDR3 nucleotides read TGTGCCATCAGTGGAACAGGGTCCAACACTGAAGCTTTCTTT. Its protein product is CAISGTGSNTEAFF.

V and J are TRBV12-3 or TRBV12-4 and TRBJ1-2, with unresolved D. This CDR3 region has 13 residues. V lost 2 bases to trimming and J lost 0 bases, with 4 bases between them. In nucleotides, the CDR3 is TGTGCCAGCAGTTTATTTACTAACTATGGCTACACCTTC. This encodes CASSLFTNYGYTF.

The chain carries TRBV10-2 and TRBJ1-1; TRBD1 aligns across 9 bases. The V segment lost 5 bases and the J segment 4 bases; nucleotides outside the gene matches: 11. The CDR3 is 16 residues long. Per the germline V gene, CDR1 is WSHSY and CDR2 is SAAADI. CDR3 loop: CASSPNRGRRPTEAFF. The CDR3 bases are TGCGCCAGCAGTCCTAACAGGGGGCGTAGGCCCACTGAAGCTTTCTTT.

The V call is TRBV28, the J call TRBJ2-7; D is unclear. The CDR3 is 11 residues long. The ends were cut back, 6 bases at V and 4 bases at J, with 7 bases in the middle. The V gene's germline CDR1 is MDHEN and CDR2 SYDVKM. CDR3 bases: TGTGCCAGCAGGGGCCGATACGAGCAGTACTTC. Its translation is CASRGRYEQYF.

The chain recombines TRBV19 with TRBJ2-7; TRBD2 aligns across 13 bases. Germline V CDR1 and CDR2: LNHDA, SQIVND (reference sequence). With 2 bases clipped from V and 3 bases from J, the junction kept 7 bases outside the gene matches. CDR3 size: 17 residues. This CDR3 is CASSIRTSGGTFYEQYF. In DNA form, the CDR3 reads TGTGCCAGTAGTATAAGGACTAGCGGGGGAACCTTCTACGAGCAGTACTTC.

The CDR3 coding sequence is TGTGCCAGCAGCTTAGAACGGCTAGCGGGGATCGAGCAGTACTTC. The encoded protein is CASSLERLAGIEQYF. The chain recombines TRBV11-2 with TRBJ2-7; the match to TRBD2 covers 9 bases. The CDR3 spans 15 residues. With V trimmed by 0 bases and J by 6 bases, 6 bases remained unmatched. Germline lookup yields CDR1 SGHAT and CDR2 FQNNGV. The full variable domain, rest sourced from reference TRBV11-2 and TRBJ2-7, is EAGVAQSPRYKIIEKRQSVAFWCNPISGHATLYWYQQILGQGPKLLIQFQNNGVVDDSQLPKDRFSAERLKGVDSTLKIQPAKLEDSAVYLCASSLERLAGIEQYFGPGTRLTVT.

This rearrangement joins TRBV19 to TRBJ2-7; 8 bases are shared with TRBD1. The CDR3 has 13 residues. The V segment lost 9 bases and the J segment 6 bases; nucleotides outside the gene matches: 10. Germline lookup yields CDR1 LNHDA and CDR2 SQIVND (reference sequence). The CDR3 DNA reads TGTGCCAGCCTTCAAACCGGGACAGGCGAGCAGTACTTC. Translated, it gives CASLQTGTGEQYF.

This sequence joins TRBV28 and TRBJ1-2; TRBD1 aligns across 9 bases. V was clipped by 2 bases and J by 7 bases; unmatched bases: 8. This CDR3 spans 15 amino acids. Germline V gene lookup returns CDR1 MDHEN and CDR2 SYDVKM. CDR3 DNA: TGTGCCAGCAGTTTACTTGCACAGGGGGCTCGTGGCTACACCTTC. Translation gives CASSLLAQGARGYTF.

The J gene is TRBJ1-1, the V gene TRBV19; 7 bases map to TRBD1. V was pared by 3 bases and J by 0 bases, with 10 bases of the junction left unmatched. Germline V gene lookup returns CDR1 LNHDA and CDR2 SQIVND (reference sequence). The CDR3 runs to 17 residues. Here the CDR3 reads CASSIASGGLLNTEAFF. The CDR3 bases are TGTGCCAGTAGTATTGCTTCAGGGGGTCTACTGAACACTGAAGCTTTCTTT.

The chain links TRBV5-1 to TRBJ2-1, with 10 bases lining up with TRBD2. V shed 4 bases, J shed 2 bases, and the junction held 6 bases outside the gene matches. The CDR3 has 16 residues. From germline, CDR1 is SGHRS and CDR2 YFSETQ. CDR3 nucleotides: TGCGCCAGCAGCCACAAAGGACTAGCGGCCTACAATGAGCAGTTCTTC. Its translation is CASSHKGLAAYNEQFF.

This sequence joins TRBV9 and TRBJ2-7; TRBD2 matches 8 bases. Germline loops: CDR1 SGDLS, CDR2 YYNGEE. Germline trimming cut 4 bases from V and 5 bases from J; bases unmatched to any gene: 17. The CDR3 sequence is 17 residues long. The CDR3 coding sequence is TGTGCCAGCAGCCGCTGGGGAGCGGGGGAAACTCGGAACGAGCAGTACTTC. Amino acids: CASSRWGAGETRNEQYF.

The chain links TRBV6-2 or TRBV6-3 to TRBJ2-6, with 12 nucleotides matching TRBD2. The V and J ends lost 6 bases and 0 bases, in that order; junction bases with no gene match: 6. There are 18 residues in the CDR3. Germline V gene sequence: CDR1 MNHEY, CDR2 SVGEGT. The CDR3 protein is CASSLGLAGSSGANVLTF. CDR3 in DNA: TGTGCCAGCAGCCTAGGACTAGCGGGGTCCTCTGGGGCCAACGTCCTGACTTTC.

This rearrangement joins TRBV2 to TRBJ1-1; possibly TRBD1 for D (5 bases). The germline V and J ends were trimmed by 2 bases and 4 bases, with 23 bases remaining between them. Germline lookup yields CDR1 SNHLY and CDR2 FYNNEI. This CDR3 comprises 18 residues. CDR3 in amino acids: CASSEWGGQGGLGTEAFF. Here the CDR3 DNA reads TGTGCCAGCAGTGAATGGGGTGGGCAGGGAGGTCTGGGCACTGAAGCTTTCTTT.

The sample holds one count of this clone. This chain links TRBV30 with TRBJ2-7; 11 nucleotides agree with TRBD2. The CDR3 sequence is 15 residues long. From germline, CDR1 is GTSNPN and CDR2 SVGIG (reference sequence). J was trimmed by 0 bases and V by 2 bases; bases with no gene match: 3. CDR3 sequence reads: CAWSPGLAGSYEQYF. The CDR3 DNA follows: TGTGCCTGGAGTCCTGGACTAGCGGGCTCCTACGAGCAGTACTTC.

CDR3: CASTYSTGSNTEAFF. CDR3 DNA: TGCGCCAGCACGTACTCGACAGGGTCGAACACTGAAGCTTTCTTT. V is TRBV5-1 and J is TRBJ1-1; 7 bases fit TRBD1. The CDR3 contains 15 residues. CDR1 and CDR2 (germline): SGHRS, YFSETQ. V dropped 6 bases and J dropped 1; count of bases not matched to a gene: 9. The whole variable domain, filled in from reference TRBV5-1 and TRBJ1-1, reads KAGVTQTPRYLIKTRGQQVTLSCSPISGHRSVSWYQQTPGQGLQFLFEYFSETQRNKGNFPGRFSGRQFSNSRSEMNVSTLELGDSALYLCASTYSTGSNTEAFFGQGTRLTVV.

The genes are TRBV5-4 and TRBJ1-1; 7 bases line up with TRBD1. From germline, CDR1 is SGHNT and CDR2 YYREEE (reference sequence). Germline trimming cut 4 bases from V and 1 base from J; bases unmatched to any gene: 7. This CDR3 has 15 amino acids. The CDR3 DNA reads TGTGCCAGCAGCGGGGGACAGATTAAGAACACTGAAGCTTTCTTT. Its protein product is CASSGGQIKNTEAFF.

The gene calls are TRBV11-2 and TRBJ1-4, with D uncertain. The CDR3 covers 14 residues. Germline values: CDR1 SGHAT, CDR2 FQNNGV. V dropped 3 bases and J dropped 7 bases, with 12 bases sitting between them. The CDR3, as DNA: TGTGCCAGCAGCTTTTCGTCAGGTAGTGAAAAACTGTTTTTT. It encodes CASSFSSGSEKLFF.

The V gene is TRBV4-1, the J gene TRBJ1-5; D is perhaps TRBD1 (5 bases). The length of the CDR3 is 16 residues. Germline V lookup: CDR1 MGHRA, CDR2 YSYEKL. Trimming took off 0 bases at V and 3 bases at J, with 12 bases between the two ends. The CDR3 region has the DNA TGCGCCAGCAGCCAAGATGGGGCCCTCACCAATCAGCCCCAGCATTTT. It translates to CASSQDGALTNQPQHF.

The rearrangement joins TRBV4-1 to TRBJ2-7; D may be TRBD2 (6 bases). CDR3 length: 15 residues. Trimming took 1 base from V and 3 from J, leaving 13 bases between them. Germline V gene data show CDR1 as MGHRA and CDR2 as YSYEKL. CDR3 protein: CASSQVLQGGYEQYF. CDR3 nucleotides: TGCGCCAGCAGCCAAGTACTCCAGGGAGGCTACGAGCAGTACTTC.

The J gene is TRBJ2-7, the V gene TRBV12-5, with 12 bases lining up with TRBD1. Germline V gene data show CDR1 as LGHNT and CDR2 as FRNRAP. V gave up 0 bases and J gave up 7 bases; unmatched junction bases: 7. CDR3 length: 16 amino acids. The CDR3: CASGLVLGQGANEQYF. CDR3 in DNA: TGTGCTAGTGGTTTGGTACTGGGACAGGGGGCAAATGAGCAGTACTTC.

This chain connects TRBV28 to TRBJ2-6; D gene uncertain. There are 15 residues in the CDR3. Trimming pared 2 bases from V and 4 bases from J, leaving 9 bases between. Germline CDR1 and CDR2: MDHEN and SYDVKM. This CDR3 is CASSLNSLGANVLTF. The CDR3 bases are TGTGCCAGCAGTTTAAACAGTCTGGGGGCCAACGTCCTGACTTTC.